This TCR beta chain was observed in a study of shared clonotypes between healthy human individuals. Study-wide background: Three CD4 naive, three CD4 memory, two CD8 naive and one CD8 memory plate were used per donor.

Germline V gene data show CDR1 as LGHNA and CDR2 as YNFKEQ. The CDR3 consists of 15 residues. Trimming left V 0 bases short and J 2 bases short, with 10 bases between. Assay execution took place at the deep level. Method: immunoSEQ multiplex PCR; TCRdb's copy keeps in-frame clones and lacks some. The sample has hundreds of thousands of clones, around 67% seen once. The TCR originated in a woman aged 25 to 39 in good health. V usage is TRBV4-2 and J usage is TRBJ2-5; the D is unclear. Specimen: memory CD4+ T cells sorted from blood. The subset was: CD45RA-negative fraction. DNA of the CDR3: TGTGCCAGCAGCCAAGAAGACTGGCGGCAAGAGACCCAGTACTTC. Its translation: CASSQEDWRQETQYF.